These T cell receptor beta chains were read from a single sample in a study of T-cell reconstitution after alpha-beta-depleted transplantation in children. TCRdb reanalysed the PCR reads using MiXCR and keeps one entry per CDR3 protein. The sample holds hundreds of thousands of distinct CDR3 sequences, around 15% seen once. The specimen was PBMCs, mostly from graft donor cells, collected 360 days after TCRalphabeta/CD19-depleted stem cell transplant. All receptors derive from a male patient aged 2 to 9 who had a stem cell transplant for acute lymphoblastic leukemia, so the T cells may come from the graft donor. The CDR3 runs from the conserved cysteine through the conserved F or W. Each record gives: V gene, clone size, D gene, J gene, CDR3 protein, CDR3 DNA. D genes are given only for firm matches. Expanded clones are given a class, and other clones once, few, many or no size at all.

>TRBV12-5|-|-|TRBJ2-2
CASGLVYTGPSNTGELFF
TGTGCTAGTGGTTTGGTCTACACAGGTCCCTCGAACACCGGGGAGCTGTTTTTT
>TRBV3-1|-|TRBD1|TRBJ2-7
CASSQGTGGLYEQYF
TGTGCCAGCAGCCAGGGGACAGGGGGCCTCTACGAGCAGTACTTC
>TRBV20-1|few|TRBD1|TRBJ2-3
CSARALQGLETRDTQYF
TGCAGTGCTAGAGCTTTACAGGGGCTGGAGACACGAGATACGCAGTATTTT
>TRBV7-9|few|-|TRBJ2-1
CASSLGRGHPTWNEQFF
TGTGCCAGCAGCCTTGGGAGGGGGCACCCGACGTGGAATGAGCAGTTCTTC
>TRBV6-2/TRBV6-3|few|TRBD2|TRBJ2-1
CASRPGRWTYNEQFF
TGTGCCAGCAGGCCCGGGAGGTGGACCTACAATGAGCAGTTCTTC
>TRBV4-1|many|-|TRBJ2-6
CASSQEGVGANVLTF
TGCGCCAGCAGCCAAGAAGGGGTTGGGGCCAACGTCCTGACTTTC
>TRBV12-3/TRBV12-4|-|-|TRBJ1-4
CASSLQGGTNEKLFF
TGTGCCAGCAGTTTACAGGGTGGGACTAATGAAAAACTGTTTTTT
>TRBV7-9|-|-|TRBJ2-2
CAILTEDTGELFF
TGTGCCATCCTGACAGAGGACACCGGGGAGCTGTTTTTT
>TRBV4-2|few|-|TRBJ1-4
CASSQPRNEKLFF
TGTGCCAGCAGCCAACCTCGTAATGAAAAACTGTTTTTT
>TRBV20-1|many|TRBD2|TRBJ2-5
CSASIGRETQYF
TGCAGTGCTAGCATCGGGAGGGAGACCCAGTACTTC
>TRBV13|few|TRBD2|TRBJ2-2
CASSSGLAGSTGELFF
TGTGCCAGCAGCTCAGGACTAGCGGGTAGCACCGGGGAGCTGTTTTTT
>TRBV4-1|-|-|TRBJ2-4
CASSQGVIQYF
TGCGCCAGCAGCCAAGGTGTGATTCAGTACTTC
>TRBV4-1|once|-|TRBJ2-5
CASSQAVTGFIQETQYF
TGCGCCAGCAGCCAAGCGGTTACGGGATTCATCCAAGAGACCCAGTACTTC